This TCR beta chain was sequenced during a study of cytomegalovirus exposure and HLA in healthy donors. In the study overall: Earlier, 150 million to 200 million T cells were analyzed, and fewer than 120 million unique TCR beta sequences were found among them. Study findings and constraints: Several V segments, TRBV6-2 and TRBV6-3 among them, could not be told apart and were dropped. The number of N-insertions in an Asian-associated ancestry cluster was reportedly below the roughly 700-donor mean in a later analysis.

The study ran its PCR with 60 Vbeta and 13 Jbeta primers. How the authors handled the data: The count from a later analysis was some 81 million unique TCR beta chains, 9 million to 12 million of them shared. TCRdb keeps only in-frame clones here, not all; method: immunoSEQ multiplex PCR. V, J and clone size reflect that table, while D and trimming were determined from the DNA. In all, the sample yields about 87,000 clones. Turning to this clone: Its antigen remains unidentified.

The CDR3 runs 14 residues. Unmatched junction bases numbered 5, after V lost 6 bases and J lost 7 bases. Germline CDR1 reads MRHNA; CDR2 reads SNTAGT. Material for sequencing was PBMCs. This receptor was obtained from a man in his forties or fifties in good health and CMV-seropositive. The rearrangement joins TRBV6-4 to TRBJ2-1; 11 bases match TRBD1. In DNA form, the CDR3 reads TGTGCCAGCAGCGTTGGGACAGGGGGTAATGAGCAGTTCTTC. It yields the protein CASSVGTGGNEQFF.